This paragraph reports one TCR beta chain. Its antigen is not identified. The authors ran a second PCR of 7 to 11 cycles using a sample-barcoded 5' primer and a J-beta primer mix. Each CDR3 protein gets one entry after TCRdb re-called the 5' RACE reads with MiXCR. The table lists roughly 2 million distinct CDR3 sequences, approximately 50% of them singletons. The entry originates in a study of blood T cells in healthy people across ages. Findings of the study overall: Unsorted PBMCs ruled out conclusive naive versus antigen-experienced comparison. Per million T cells, TCR beta diversity dropped roughly linearly as age increased.

The CDR3 extends over 14 amino acids. Germline-derived CDR1 and CDR2 are SEHNR and FQNEAQ (reference sequence). After removal of 4 bases from V and 5 bases from J, the junction contained 5 bases not matched to a gene. The gene calls are TRBV7-9 and TRBJ2-3, with 8 bases aligning to TRBD2. This TCR was recovered from a middle-aged woman in good health. The specimen was blood. CDR3 loop: CASSSGLARDTQYF. CDR3 nucleotide sequence: TGTGCCAGCAGCTCCGGACTAGCTAGAGATACGCAGTATTTT.